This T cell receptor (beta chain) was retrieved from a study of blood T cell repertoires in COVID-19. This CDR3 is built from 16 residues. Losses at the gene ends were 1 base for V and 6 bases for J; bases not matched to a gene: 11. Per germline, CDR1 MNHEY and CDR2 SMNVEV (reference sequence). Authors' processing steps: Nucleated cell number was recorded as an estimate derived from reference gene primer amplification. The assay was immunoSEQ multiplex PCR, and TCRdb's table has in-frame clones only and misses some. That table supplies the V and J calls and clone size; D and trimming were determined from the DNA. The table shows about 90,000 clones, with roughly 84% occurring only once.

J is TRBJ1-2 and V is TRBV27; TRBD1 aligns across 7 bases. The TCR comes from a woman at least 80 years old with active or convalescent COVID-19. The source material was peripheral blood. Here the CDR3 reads CASSLYEGASGNGYTF. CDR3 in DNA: TGTGCCAGCAGTTTATATGAGGGGGCGAGCGGAAATGGCTACACCTTC.